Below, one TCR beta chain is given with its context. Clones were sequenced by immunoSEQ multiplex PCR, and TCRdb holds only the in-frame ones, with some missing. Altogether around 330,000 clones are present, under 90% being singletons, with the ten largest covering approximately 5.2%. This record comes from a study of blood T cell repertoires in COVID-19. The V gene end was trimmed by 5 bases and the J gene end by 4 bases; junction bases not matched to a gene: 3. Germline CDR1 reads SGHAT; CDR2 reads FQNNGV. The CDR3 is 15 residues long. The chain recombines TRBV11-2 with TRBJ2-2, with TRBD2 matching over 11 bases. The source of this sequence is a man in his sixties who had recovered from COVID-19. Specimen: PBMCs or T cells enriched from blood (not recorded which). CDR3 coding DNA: TGTGCCAGCAGCCGACTAGCGGGGCTCACCGGGGAGCTGTTTTTT. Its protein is CASSRLAGLTGELFF.